The 28 T cell receptor beta chains given below trace back to one sample, sequenced in a study of CD8 T cells in ankylosing spondylitis. TCRdb re-called the 5' RACE reads with MiXCR, one entry per CDR3 protein. The sample lists about 540,000 distinct CDR3 sequences, 10% to 15% occurring once. Study-level findings and limits: About 8 highly homologous variants made up a TCR beta motif that seemed to typify ankylosing spondylitis blood.

Their antigen targets remain unknown. Sequenced input: blood, either unsorted or a sorted T cell fraction (not recorded which). The receptors here all came from a male donor with ankylosing spondylitis.

This clonotype has only a few counts. The gene calls are TRBV5-1 and TRBJ1-1; D perhaps matches TRBD1 (6 bases). The CDR3 runs 16 residues. The V end lost 0 bases, the J end lost 6 bases, and 18 bases lay between the germline ends. The germline CDR1 and CDR2 sequences are SGHRS and YFSETQ. The CDR3 loop reads CASSLDGQGSLAEAFF. The CDR3 bases are TGCGCCAGCAGCTTGGATGGGCAGGGGTCGCTGGCTGAAGCTTTCTTT.

This clonotype was seen a few times. The CDR3 nucleotides read TGCAGTGCTAGTAGATCTAGCTGGGGCGAGACCCAGTACTTC. As protein: CSASRSSWGETQYF. The rearrangement links TRBV20-1 to TRBJ2-5; D tentatively fits TRBD1 or TRBD2 (5 bases each). V was trimmed by 3 bases and J by 5 bases, leaving 16 bases between them. In germline, CDR1 is DFQATT, CDR2 SNEGSKA (reference sequence). The CDR3 is 14 residues long.

This chain links TRBV19 with TRBJ2-3; possibly TRBD2 for D (5 bases). The CDR3 runs to 14 residues. V lost 3 bases, J lost 2 bases, and 9 bases lay in between. From germline, CDR1 is LNHDA and CDR2 SQIVND (reference sequence). The CDR3 DNA reads as TGTGCCAGTAGTATTTCGGACTCCACAGATACGCAGTATTTT. It specifies CASSISDSTDTQYF.

This sequence joins TRBV20-1 and TRBJ1-6, with D possibly being TRBD1 (6 bases). Germline CDR1 is DFQATT and CDR2 is SNEGSKA (reference sequence). This CDR3 is 14 amino acids long. The V gene lost 3 bases and the J gene lost 9 bases, with 15 bases spanning the gap. CDR3 nucleotide sequence: TGCAGTGCTAGGACCGGGACACTATCTTCACCCCTCCACTTT. Amino acids: CSARTGTLSSPLHF.

This clonotype has just a few counts. This chain uses TRBV30 with TRBJ1-1; D gene ambiguous. CDR3 size: 12 residues. Between the trimmed V and J ends, which lost 0 bases and 0 bases, there was a span of 2 bases. Germline V gives CDR1 GTSNPN, CDR2 SVGIG (reference sequence). The CDR3 protein is CAWSVLNTEAFF. DNA for the CDR3: TGTGCCTGGAGTGTCTTGAACACTGAAGCTTTCTTT.

The gene calls are TRBV11-2 and TRBJ1-1; D is uncertain. The length of the CDR3 is 13 residues. Between the trimmed V and J ends, which lost 4 bases and 7 bases, there was a span of 13 bases. From germline, CDR1 is SGHAT and CDR2 FQNNGV. The CDR3: CASSSRVWVEAFF. In DNA form, the CDR3 reads TGTGCCAGCAGCTCACGGGTTTGGGTTGAAGCTTTCTTT.

The chain is built from TRBV20-1 and TRBJ1-1; 10 bases fit TRBD1. V lost 1 base and J lost 3; bases outside the gene matches: 5. Per the germline V gene, CDR1 is DFQATT and CDR2 is SNEGSKA (reference sequence). The CDR3 length is 15 residues. For the CDR3, the DNA is TGCAGTGCTAGAGTAACGACAGGGGGCTACACTGAAGCTTTCTTT. It codes for CSARVTTGGYTEAFF.

There are many counts of this clonotype. The chain employs TRBV7-2 and TRBJ2-3; D is undetermined. Trimming took 1 base from V and 2 from J, leaving 4 bases between them. CDR1 SGHTA and CDR2 FQGNSA come from the germline V gene. The CDR3 extends over 13 amino acids. This chain's CDR3 is CASSLEYTDTQYF. CDR3 sequence (DNA): TGTGCCAGCAGCTTAGAATACACAGATACGCAGTATTTT.

The chain links TRBV4-2 to TRBJ2-3; 8 bases are a match to TRBD1. V lost 4 bases and J lost 5; bases outside the gene matches: 11. Germline V gene lookup returns CDR1 LGHNA and CDR2 YNFKEQ. The length of the CDR3 is 16 residues. DNA of the CDR3: TGTGCCAGCAGCCGAGTCGGGACAGGCCGGAGAGATACGCAGTATTTT. Translation: CASSRVGTGRRDTQYF.

The V and J genes are TRBV3-1 and TRBJ2-7; a possible D gene is TRBD2 (6 bases). Germline loops: CDR1 LGHDT, CDR2 YNNKEL (reference sequence). The CDR3 sequence is 14 residues long. V lost 5 bases and J 2 bases, leaving 13 bases between the germline ends. In nucleotides, the CDR3 is TGTGCCAGCAGCTTTATTAGCGGCCCCTACGAGCAGTACTTC. Its translation is CASSFISGPYEQYF.

The chain employs TRBV19 and TRBJ2-1, with D perhaps TRBD1 (6 bases). Germline V CDR1 and CDR2: LNHDA, SQIVND (reference sequence). CDR3 length: 14 amino acids. V was clipped by 7 bases and J by 5 bases, with 15 bases between them. The CDR3 nucleotides read TGTGCCAGTACCGGAATACAGGGCCACAATGAGCAGTTCTTC. It yields the protein CASTGIQGHNEQFF.

The chain uses TRBV20-1 and TRBJ2-2; a possible D gene is TRBD1 (5 bases). Germline V lookup: CDR1 DFQATT, CDR2 SNEGSKA (reference sequence). The germline V and J ends were trimmed by 0 bases and 2 bases, with 10 bases remaining between them. This CDR3 contains 15 residues. CDR3 DNA sequence: TGCAGTGCTAGAGATAGGACAAGAAACACCGGGGAGCTGTTTTTT. This sequence encodes CSARDRTRNTGELFF.

The J gene is TRBJ1-2, the V gene TRBV5-1; TRBD1 matches 7 bases. Germline V gene sequence: CDR1 SGHRS, CDR2 YFSETQ. V lost 4 bases and J lost 2; bases outside the gene matches: 5. This CDR3 has 14 amino acids. The CDR3 region is CASSATTGNYGYTF. CDR3 in DNA: TGCGCCAGCAGCGCTACGACAGGGAACTATGGCTACACCTTC.

This clonotype was found many times. This chain connects TRBV5-1 to TRBJ2-3; D remains unclear. Trimming removed 5 bases at V and 4 bases at J, with 17 bases between. Germline loops: CDR1 SGHRS, CDR2 YFSETQ. This CDR3 contains 15 residues. The CDR3 DNA follows: TGCGCCAGCAGTGGTAGTAGGGCCCGCCCAGATACGCAGTATTTT. Translating gives CASSGSRARPDTQYF.

This clonotype was counted only a few times. The chain couples TRBV20-1 to TRBJ2-5; D possibly corresponds to TRBD2 (7 bases). Germline V gives CDR1 DFQATT, CDR2 SNEGSKA (reference sequence). Between the trimmed V and J ends, which lost 8 bases and 5 bases, there was a span of 15 bases. The CDR3 covers 12 residues. The CDR3 loop reads CSTGGGAETQYF. CDR3 sequence (DNA): TGCAGTACCGGTGGGGGGGCCGAGACCCAGTACTTC.

This clonotype was seen more than once but under ten times. V and J are TRBV29-1 and TRBJ1-5; D is undetermined. V lost 0 bases and J lost 3, with 6 bases in between. The CDR3 runs to 13 residues. Germline V gene data show CDR1 as SQVTM and CDR2 as ANQGSEA. CDR3 amino acids: CSVEEENNQPQHF. CDR3 bases: TGCAGCGTTGAAGAGGAAAACAATCAGCCCCAGCATTTT.

The CDR3 spells CSARTGFSNQPQHF. DNA of the CDR3: TGCAGTGCTAGAACAGGATTTAGCAATCAGCCCCAGCATTTT. The genes are TRBV20-1 and TRBJ1-5; TRBD1 is a possible D gene (5 bases). V lost 2 bases and J lost 0, with 8 bases in between. The CDR3 is 14 amino acids. CDR1 and CDR2 (germline): DFQATT, SNEGSKA (reference sequence).

This clonotype has a count of ten or more. This chain joins TRBV5-1 and TRBJ2-1; 12 bases match TRBD1. V trimming: 2 bases; J trimming: 6 bases; junction bases outside the gene matches: 3. The CDR3 is 15 residues long. The germline V gene has CDR1 SGHRS and CDR2 YFSETQ. In DNA form, the CDR3 reads TGCGCCAGCAGCTTTTTGGGACAGGGGGCCAATGAGCAGTTCTTC. As protein: CASSFLGQGANEQFF.

This clonotype has a handful of counts. The rearrangement uses TRBV5-6 and TRBJ2-3, with D unclear. Trimming stripped 0 bases from V and 2 bases from J, with 7 bases between. Germline V gene sequence: CDR1 SGHDT, CDR2 YYEEEE. This CDR3 is built from 14 residues. Here the CDR3 DNA reads TGTGCCAGCAGCTTGGTTTGGGTCACAGATACGCAGTATTTT. Protein product: CASSLVWVTDTQYF.

V gene TRBV20-1 combines with J gene TRBJ1-1, with a possible D match to TRBD1 (5 bases). CDR1 and CDR2 (germline): DFQATT, SNEGSKA (reference sequence). The V gene lost 0 bases and the J gene lost 1 base, with 9 bases spanning the gap. CDR3 length: 14 residues. The CDR3, as DNA: TGCAGTGCTAGAGAGAAGGGGACGAACACTGAAGCTTTCTTT. Translation gives CSAREKGTNTEAFF.

In regard to this clonotype: Given a far larger clone just one base away, this is likely a sequencing read error. The rearrangement joins TRBV6-6 to TRBJ2-7; tentative D call: TRBD2 (6 bases). This CDR3 is 12 amino acids long. Germline CDR1 is MNHNY and CDR2 is SVGAGI (reference sequence). The DNA of the CDR3 is TGTGCCAGCAGTCTCACTAGCTACGGGCAGTACTTC. Protein: CASSLTSYGQYF.

A few counts support this clonotype. The chain employs TRBV5-1 and TRBJ1-1; D is possibly TRBD1 (5 bases). The CDR3 runs to 15 residues. The germline CDR1 and CDR2 sequences are SGHRS and YFSETQ. Trimming shortened V by 0 bases and J by 1 base, and 10 bases separated the two germline ends. CDR3 residues: CASSLAGTANTEAFF. The CDR3 DNA follows: TGCGCCAGCAGCTTGGCCGGGACTGCGAACACTGAAGCTTTCTTT.

In its sample, this clonotype was seen a few times. V is TRBV5-5 and J is TRBJ2-5, with 14 bases that match TRBD2. The CDR3 is made up of 16 amino acids. Germline-derived CDR1 and CDR2 are SGHKS and YYEKEE (reference sequence). V gave up 3 bases and J gave up 5 bases; unmatched junction bases: 6. The CDR3 sequence: CASSSGLAGVRETQYF. The DNA of the CDR3 is TGTGCCAGCAGCTCGGGACTAGCGGGAGTTCGGGAGACCCAGTACTTC.

The chain is built from TRBV18 and TRBJ2-1; the match to TRBD2 covers 9 bases. The CDR3 is 14 residues long. Germline trimming cut 5 bases from V and 9 bases from J; bases unmatched to any gene: 8. CDR1 is KGHSH, CDR2 LQKENI, per germline. CDR3 protein: CASSVPAGGTEQFF. The CDR3 DNA is TGTGCCAGCTCAGTTCCAGCGGGAGGTACTGAGCAGTTCTTC.

The chain uses TRBV12-3 or TRBV12-4 and TRBJ2-5; 9 nucleotides line up with TRBD2. This CDR3 comprises 17 residues. The trim removed 5 bases at V and 5 bases at J, leaving 15 bases unmatched. This chain's CDR3 is CASSAGTSKSQGETQYF. As DNA, the CDR3 is TGTGCCAGCAGTGCCGGGACTAGCAAATCACAAGGGGAGACCCAGTACTTC.

This clonotype has more than one count but fewer than ten. The V call is TRBV5-1, the J call TRBJ1-4; 7 nucleotides align to TRBD1. This CDR3 spans 15 amino acids. Per germline, CDR1 SGHRS and CDR2 YFSETQ. Trimming removed 0 bases from V and 6 bases from J; junction bases left unmatched: 5. The DNA of the CDR3 is TGCGCCAGCAGCTTGGCAGGGACAGTGTATGAAAAACTGTTTTTT. The encoded protein is CASSLAGTVYEKLFF.

The chain employs TRBV11-3 and TRBJ2-7, with 8 bases lining up with TRBD1. This CDR3 is built from 14 residues. CDR1 is SGHNT and CDR2 is YENEEA in the germline V gene. The J segment lost 2 bases and the V segment lost 5 bases, leaving 5 bases of the junction unmatched. The CDR3 DNA reads as TGTGCCAGCAGCCGAACAGGGGGACCCTACGAGCAGTACTTC. It specifies CASSRTGGPYEQYF.

J is TRBJ2-7 and V is TRBV18, with 8 nucleotides matching TRBD1. Germline V gene lookup returns CDR1 KGHSH and CDR2 LQKENI. Trimming at V came to 3 bases and at J to 5 bases, leaving 6 bases not matched to a gene. The CDR3 spans 14 residues. The CDR3 region has the DNA TGTGCCAGCTCACCGGATGGGACAGGTAACGAGCAGTACGTC. This sequence encodes CASSPDGTGNEQYV.